This T cell receptor (beta chain) was identified in a study of cytomegalovirus exposure and HLA in healthy donors. The PCR was carried out with 60 Vbeta primers and 13 Jbeta primers. The data were produced by immunoSEQ multiplex PCR, yet TCRdb's version contains in-frame clones alone and is incomplete. The sample shows approximately 52,000 clones, about three quarters of them seen only once. To note about this clone: What it recognizes is unknown.

The CDR3 runs 15 residues. With V trimmed by 8 bases and J by 0 bases, 10 bases remained unmatched. The V gene's germline CDR1 is MNHNY and CDR2 SVGAGI (reference sequence). The study's findings and limits: CMV serostatus stood as the only immune exposure information on hand. A prior analysis recorded that most TCR beta V segments were productive about 87% or about 30% of the time.

The V gene is TRBV6-6, the J gene TRBJ2-7; 7 bases fit TRBD1. The specimen was PBMCs. This receptor was taken from a female donor in good health and CMV-seronegative. This CDR3 is CASQNRRGLSYEQYF. CDR3 bases: TGTGCCAGCCAAAACAGAAGGGGGCTCTCCTACGAGCAGTACTTC.